What follows are 14 T cell receptor beta chains derived from one specimen sequenced in a study of blood T cell repertoires in COVID-19. Sequencing used immunoSEQ multiplex PCR; TCRdb keeps in-frame clones, though not all of them. The data contain 45,000 to 60,000 clones, around nine tenths of them singletons. Specimen: peripheral blood. These receptors all come from a man aged 55 to 70 with active or convalescent COVID-19.

The sample holds one count of this clone. J is TRBJ1-4 and V is TRBV5-6, with D maybe TRBD1 (5 bases). The V end was cut by 0 bases, the J end by 5 bases, with 8 bases between. Per the germline V gene, CDR1 is SGHDT and CDR2 is YYEEEE. The CDR3 spans 14 residues. CDR3 region: CASSLGRANEKLFF. In nucleotides, the CDR3 is TGTGCCAGCAGCTTGGGCAGGGCGAATGAAAAACTGTTTTTT. Looking up the rest from reference TRBV5-6 and TRBJ1-4 gives the full variable domain: DAGVTQSPTHLIKTRGQQVTLRCSPKSGHDTVSWYQQALGQGPQFIFQYYEEEERQRGNFPDRFSGHQFPNYSSELNVNALLLGDSALYLCASSLGRANEKLFFGSGTQLSVL.

The gene calls are TRBV4-1 and TRBJ2-2, with D possibly being TRBD1 (5 bases). V lost 0 bases to trimming and J lost 9 bases, with 8 bases between them. Germline CDR1 is MGHRA and CDR2 is YSYEKL. This CDR3 has 13 amino acids. The CDR3 is CASSQEAGRELFF. CDR3 DNA sequence: TGCGCCAGCAGCCAAGAGGCAGGGAGGGAGCTGTTTTTT.

V and J are TRBV20-1 and TRBJ1-1; 7 positions match TRBD1. Germline values: CDR1 DFQATT, CDR2 SNEGSKA (reference sequence). The CDR3 sequence is 14 residues long. The junction had 10 bases not matched to a gene; V was cut back by 3 bases and J by 6 bases. The CDR3 coding sequence is TGCAGTGCTAGTCCCACAGGGGCGTCTTCTGAAGCTTTCTTT. This gives the protein CSASPTGASSEAFF.

CDR3 nucleotide sequence: TGTGCCAGCTCACTTACAGGGACGAACACTGAAGCTTTCTTT. Translation gives CASSLTGTNTEAFF. The chain joins TRBV18 to TRBJ1-1; TRBD1 is a possible D gene (6 bases). Germline-derived CDR1 and CDR2 are KGHSH and LQKENI. The CDR3 contains 14 residues. The ends were cut back, 4 bases at V and 1 base at J, with 10 bases in the middle.

This chain connects TRBV3-1 (or the pseudogene TRBV3-2) to TRBJ2-3, with 11 bases matching TRBD2. The CDR3 has 15 residues. With 3 bases clipped from V and 6 bases from J, the junction kept 5 bases outside the gene matches. Germline V gene sequence: CDR1 LGHDT, CDR2 YNNKEL (reference sequence). The CDR3 sequence is CASSHLAGGLDTQYF. The CDR3 nucleotides read TGTGCCAGCAGCCATCTAGCGGGGGGTTTGGATACGCAGTATTTT.

V gene TRBV19 combines with J gene TRBJ1-2; the D is unclear. Germline V gene data show CDR1 as LNHDA and CDR2 as SQIVND (reference sequence). Trimming removed 0 bases from V and 4 bases from J, with 9 bases in between. The CDR3 length is 14 residues. CDR3 loop: CASSIDRGVYGYTF. DNA of the CDR3: TGTGCCAGTAGTATAGATCGCGGGGTCTATGGCTACACCTTC.

In this sample, this clone turned up once. This chain's CDR3 is CASSQVAGATYEQYF. CDR3 sequence (DNA): TGTGCCAGCAGCCAAGTGGCAGGGGCTACCTACGAGCAGTACTTC. The V gene is TRBV4-2, the J gene TRBJ2-7, with a possible D match to TRBD1 (6 bases). Looked up from germline, CDR1 is LGHNA and CDR2 is YNFKEQ. The CDR3 has 15 amino acids. The germline V and J ends were trimmed by 1 base and 2 bases, with 12 bases remaining between them.

The V and J genes are TRBV9 and TRBJ2-7, with 8 bases fitting TRBD1. The CDR3 extends over 14 amino acids. Unmatched junction bases numbered 3, after V lost 0 bases and J lost 4 bases. Germline V CDR1 and CDR2: SGDLS, YYNGEE. CDR3 amino acids: CASSVGQGAYEQYF. The CDR3, as DNA: TGTGCCAGCAGCGTAGGTCAGGGGGCATACGAGCAGTACTTC.

This clone has a single count. The chain joins TRBV4-1 to TRBJ2-7; 7 bases map to TRBD1. Germline V gene lookup returns CDR1 MGHRA and CDR2 YSYEKL. The CDR3 totals 15 residues. The V gene end was trimmed by 1 base and the J gene end by 4 bases; junction bases not matched to a gene: 7. CDR3 sequence: CASSQVERQGYEQYF. CDR3 sequence (DNA): TGCGCCAGCAGCCAAGTAGAGAGACAGGGTTACGAGCAGTACTTC.

The rearrangement uses TRBV6-5 and TRBJ1-1, with D tentatively TRBD1 (5 bases). The germline V gene encodes CDR1 MNHEY and CDR2 SVGAGI. The CDR3 sequence is 16 residues long. Trimming cost V 0 bases and J 6 bases, with 17 bases left between them. CDR3 DNA sequence: TGTGCCAGCAGTTACTCCGGGGGTCAAAGGGACCCTGAAGCTTTCTTT. Amino acid sequence: CASSYSGGQRDPEAFF.

The chain combines TRBV30 with TRBJ2-5; D might be TRBD2 (6 bases). In germline, CDR1 is GTSNPN, CDR2 SVGIG (reference sequence). The germline V and J ends were trimmed by 1 base and 1 base, with 10 bases remaining between them. The CDR3 length is 14 residues. CDR3 in DNA: TGTGCCTGGAGTGGGCTAGCGATCCAAGAGACCCAGTACTTC. Translated, it gives CAWSGLAIQETQYF.

The chain is built from TRBV7-6 and TRBJ2-3; D call uncertain. CDR3 size: 14 residues. From germline, CDR1 is SGHVS and CDR2 FNYEAQ. Between the trimmed V and J ends, which lost 7 bases and 0 bases, there was a span of 11 bases. The CDR3 nucleotides are TGTGCCAGCACCTATACCTCTAGCACAGATACGCAGTATTTT. It translates to CASTYTSSTDTQYF.

This clone was seen a handful of times. This sequence joins TRBV2 and TRBJ1-1; D gene uncertain. Trimming removed 2 bases from V and 1 base from J, with 11 bases in between. This CDR3 spans 15 amino acids. In germline, CDR1 is SNHLY, CDR2 FYNNEI. CDR3 in DNA: TGTGCCAGCAGTGAATTCGGGAGACCGAACACTGAAGCTTTCTTT. As protein: CASSEFGRPNTEAFF.

In its sample, this clone was seen a few times. The chain recombines TRBV6-5 with TRBJ1-1; D remains unclear. This CDR3 comprises 13 residues. V was trimmed by 4 bases and J by 1 base, leaving 7 bases between them. Germline V gene lookup returns CDR1 MNHEY and CDR2 SVGAGI. The CDR3 is CASSFAENTEAFF. The CDR3 DNA sequence: TGTGCCAGCAGTTTCGCGGAGAACACTGAAGCTTTCTTT.